These 31 T cell receptor beta chains were all obtained from the same sample, sequenced in a study of PD-1 blockade in classical Hodgkin lymphoma. Time point reported: cycle 4 day 1 (C4D1), after about 6 weeks of nivolumab. With no exception, relapse followed autologous stem cell transplantation in all patients, and brentuximab vedotin exposure varied. Using immunoSEQ multiplex PCR, the repertoire was profiled, and TCRdb retains in-frame clones only, with some absent. The repertoire has 25,000 to 35,000 clones, roughly 75% of them found once; the top ten carry roughly 15%. Sample: peripheral blood mononuclear cells (PBMCs), taken before the fourth cycle of nivolumab. Receptor source: a human donor with classical Hodgkin lymphoma.

This clone was observed a handful of times. The rearrangement uses TRBV28 and TRBJ1-5; TRBD1 is a possible D gene (5 bases). With 5 bases removed from V and 0 bases from J, the gap between germline ends came to 17 bases. The CDR3 runs 17 residues. CDR1 MDHEN and CDR2 SYDVKM come from the germline V gene. Here the CDR3 reads CASSKEGFTRSNQPQHF. DNA for the CDR3: TGTGCCAGCAGTAAAGAGGGGTTCACGCGTAGCAATCAGCCCCAGCATTTT. Full variable domain (missing parts from reference TRBV28 and TRBJ1-5): DVKVTQSSRYLVKRTGEKVFLECVQDMDHENMFWYRQDPGLGLRLIYFSYDVKMKEKGDIPEGYSVSREKKERFSLILESASTNQTSMYLCASSKEGFTRSNQPQHFGDGTRLSIL.

This chain connects TRBV10-3 to TRBJ1-4; D might be TRBD1 (5 bases). This CDR3 contains 13 residues. The germline V gene encodes CDR1 ENHRY and CDR2 SYGVKD. V was cut by 0 bases and J by 6 bases, with 5 bases left in between. The chain's CDR3 is CAISESRDEKLFF. The CDR3, as DNA: TGTGCCATCAGTGAGTCCAGGGATGAAAAACTGTTTTTT.

This chain uses TRBV5-1 with TRBJ1-5; 7 bases align to TRBD1. This CDR3 has 16 amino acids. Germline CDR1 is SGHRS and CDR2 is YFSETQ. V lost 7 bases, J lost 3 bases, and 13 bases stayed unmatched. CDR3 region: CASAPVPGQNNQPQHF. CDR3 sequence (DNA): TGCGCCAGCGCCCCTGTTCCGGGACAGAACAATCAGCCCCAGCATTTT.

The CDR3 DNA sequence: TGTGCCAGCAGTTCCGTTGACAGGAGTGGAGATACGCAGTATTTT. Its protein is CASSSVDRSGDTQYF. This rearrangement joins TRBV28 to TRBJ2-3, with a possible D match to TRBD1 (6 bases). The germline V gene encodes CDR1 MDHEN and CDR2 SYDVKM. V was pared by 4 bases and J by 5 bases, with 16 bases between. This CDR3 is built from 15 residues.

DNA for the CDR3: TGTGCCAGCAGTTTTATATCCAGGGGGCACGGAAACACCATATATTTT. This encodes CASSFISRGHGNTIYF. J is TRBJ1-3 and V is TRBV28; 8 bases fit TRBD1. Germline values: CDR1 MDHEN, CDR2 SYDVKM. V shed 3 bases, J shed 4 bases, and the junction held 8 bases outside the gene matches. The CDR3 has 16 residues.

The rearrangement uses TRBV19 and TRBJ2-7, with 9 bases identical to TRBD2. Germline trimming cut 11 bases from V and 5 bases from J; bases unmatched to any gene: 10. In germline, CDR1 is LNHDA, CDR2 SQIVND (reference sequence). This CDR3 is built from 13 residues. CDR3 coding DNA: TGTGCCGCAGGTCCTAGCGGGACAAACGAGCAGTACTTC. It codes for CAAGPSGTNEQYF.

The chain is built from TRBV6-5 and TRBJ2-7, with 7 bases lining up with TRBD2. Trimming at V came to 2 bases and at J to 6 bases, leaving 1 base not matched to a gene. Germline CDR1 is MNHEY and CDR2 is SVGAGI. The CDR3 loop spans 12 amino acids. The CDR3 sequence is CASSYIAGEQYF. As DNA, the CDR3 is TGTGCCAGCAGTTACATAGCGGGCGAGCAGTACTTC.

The J gene is TRBJ2-7, the V gene TRBV9; 8 nucleotides line up with TRBD2. Germline assignment: CDR1 SGDLS and CDR2 YYNGEE. This CDR3 region has 17 residues. V gave up 0 bases and J gave up 0 bases; unmatched junction bases: 8. The CDR3 sequence: CASSVAAASGPSYEQYF. DNA of the CDR3: TGTGCCAGCAGCGTAGCAGCGGCTAGCGGGCCCTCCTACGAGCAGTACTTC.

In its sample, this clone was seen once. The chain joins TRBV6-1 to TRBJ1-4; D is possibly TRBD1 (6 bases). Trimming removed 7 bases at V and 2 bases at J, with 11 bases between. The CDR3 runs to 14 residues. Looked up from germline, CDR1 is MNHNS and CDR2 is SASEGT. CDR3 loop: CASKERGTNEKLFF. CDR3 bases: TGTGCCAGCAAGGAAAGGGGGACTAATGAAAAACTGTTTTTT.

The chain links TRBV9 to TRBJ2-7; 7 bases are a match to TRBD2. CDR1 SGDLS and CDR2 YYNGEE come from the germline V gene. With V trimmed by 0 bases and J by 1 base, 4 bases remained unmatched. This CDR3 is 15 amino acids long. Here the CDR3 DNA reads TGTGCCAGCAGCGTAGGTGCTAGCGGATCCTACGAGCAGTACTTC. As protein: CASSVGASGSYEQYF.

The gene calls are TRBV5-4 and TRBJ2-1, with D possibly matching TRBD2 (5 bases). The CDR3 is made up of 14 amino acids. Trimming stripped 1 base from V and 7 bases from J, with 12 bases between. CDR1 is SGHNT and CDR2 is YYREEE in the germline V gene (reference sequence). In DNA form, the CDR3 reads TGTGCCAGCAGCTTGATGGGTTTAGCGAATGAGCAGTTCTTC. This gives the protein CASSLMGLANEQFF.

J is TRBJ1-1 and V is TRBV19, with unresolved D. Germline assignment: CDR1 LNHDA and CDR2 SQIVND (reference sequence). The CDR3 loop spans 13 amino acids. Trimming removed 3 bases from V and 5 bases from J, with 10 bases in between. CDR3 amino acids: CASSMAVETEAFF. The CDR3 DNA is TGTGCCAGTAGTATGGCGGTGGAAACTGAAGCTTTCTTT.

This clone was seen a few times. The chain combines TRBV11-1 with TRBJ1-3, with D possibly being TRBD1 (5 bases). The V gene's germline CDR1 is SGHAT and CDR2 FQDESV (reference sequence). V shed 3 bases and J shed 7 bases, with 22 bases lying between them. There are 17 residues in the CDR3. The CDR3 nucleotides are TGTGCCAGCAGCTTGCAGCCGGGACCGACGGTCGGCAACACCATATATTTT. This translates into CASSLQPGPTVGNTIYF.

The chain recombines TRBV6-5 with TRBJ2-2; D might be TRBD1 (5 bases). V was cut by 7 bases and J by 4 bases, with 13 bases left in between. The CDR3 consists of 14 residues. Germline V lookup: CDR1 MNHEY, CDR2 SVGAGI. The CDR3 nucleotides read TGTGCCAGCACCAGGGCCAGCCCCACCGGGGAGCTGTTTTTT. Its translation: CASTRASPTGELFF.

The rearrangement joins TRBV9 to TRBJ2-1; 7 positions agree with TRBD2. Germline V gene sequence: CDR1 SGDLS, CDR2 YYNGEE. The V segment lost 0 bases and the J segment 4 bases; nucleotides outside the gene matches: 13. The CDR3 totals 18 residues. CDR3 in amino acids: CASSVALRASGVYNEQFF. CDR3 bases: TGTGCCAGCAGCGTAGCTCTTCGGGCTAGCGGCGTGTACAATGAGCAGTTCTTC.

The rearrangement joins TRBV28 to TRBJ1-5, with TRBD1 matching over 10 bases. CDR1 and CDR2 (germline): MDHEN, SYDVKM. V lost 5 bases to trimming and J lost 6 bases; unmatched junction nucleotides: 10. This CDR3 is 16 amino acids long. CDR3 amino acids: CASSRPGQGFSQPQHF. The CDR3 DNA reads TGTGCCAGCAGTAGACCGGGACAGGGGTTCAGTCAGCCCCAGCATTTT.

This clone was detected a few times. V is TRBV5-1 and J is TRBJ2-2, with 9 bases aligning to TRBD1. J gave up 4 bases and V 6 bases, and 10 bases lay outside the gene matches. CDR1 and CDR2 from the germline V gene are SGHRS and YFSETQ. This CDR3 contains 16 residues. DNA for the CDR3: TGCGCCAGCACCGTCGAGGGACAGGGCCGCACCGGGGAGCTGTTTTTT. Its protein product is CASTVEGQGRTGELFF.

The chain has TRBV5-1 and TRBJ2-7; the D gene is possibly TRBD1 (5 bases). Germline loops: CDR1 SGHRS, CDR2 YFSETQ. Between the trimmed V and J ends, which lost 0 bases and 5 bases, there was a span of 12 bases. This CDR3 has 14 amino acids. CDR3 in amino acids: CASSLEAGRNEQYF. The CDR3 nucleotides read TGCGCCAGCAGCTTGGAGGCAGGGCGAAACGAGCAGTACTTC.

The chain employs TRBV19 and TRBJ2-5, with a weak D call TRBD2 (5 bases). This CDR3 has 14 amino acids. V shed 5 bases and J shed 5 bases, with 15 bases lying between them. Germline lookup yields CDR1 LNHDA and CDR2 SQIVND (reference sequence). The CDR3 bases are TGTGCCAGTAGTCCTAGTATCCGGGGTGAGACCCAGTACTTC. It encodes CASSPSIRGETQYF.

This clone was observed a few times. V usage is TRBV28 and J usage is TRBJ2-7; D is unclear. Deletions cut 2 bases from V and 2 bases from J, with 4 bases between. This CDR3 region has 12 residues. Germline V gene sequence: CDR1 MDHEN, CDR2 SYDVKM. CDR3 sequence: CASSLGAYEQYF. As DNA, the CDR3 is TGTGCCAGCAGTTTAGGGGCCTACGAGCAGTACTTC.

This clone came up once. This chain connects TRBV15 to TRBJ1-2, with D unclear. Germline values: CDR1 LNHNV, CDR2 YYDKDF (reference sequence). V lost 6 bases, J lost 3 bases, and 11 bases lay in between. This CDR3 is built from 13 residues. The CDR3 DNA reads as TGTGCCACCAGGAACCGTGGAGACTATGGCTACACCTTC. Residues: CATRNRGDYGYTF.

V is TRBV5-8 and J is TRBJ1-5; D uncertain. This CDR3 contains 10 residues. Trimming took 2 bases from V and 6 from J, leaving 0 bases between them. Germline V gene data show CDR1 as SGHTS and CDR2 as YDEGEE. CDR3 nucleotide sequence: TGTGCCAGCAGCTTTCAGCCCCAGCATTTT. Its protein is CASSFQPQHF.

V and J are TRBV27 and TRBJ2-3; TRBD2 is a possible D gene (6 bases). From germline, CDR1 is MNHEY and CDR2 SMNVEV (reference sequence). CDR3 length equals 14 residues. V lost 2 bases to trimming and J lost 8 bases, with 14 bases between them. CDR3 coding DNA: TGTGCCAGCAGTTTACGCGGGACCTCGGGTACGCAGTATTTT. As protein: CASSLRGTSGTQYF.

The V and J genes are TRBV27 and TRBJ1-4; D possibly corresponds to TRBD1 (5 bases). The V gene's germline CDR1 is MNHEY and CDR2 SMNVEV (reference sequence). Between the trimmed V and J ends, which lost 5 bases and 8 bases, there was a span of 21 bases. This CDR3 contains 16 residues. CDR3 sequence: CASSLYSWGREEKLFF. As DNA, the CDR3 is TGTGCCAGCAGTCTATACAGTTGGGGCCGCGAAGAAAAACTGTTTTTT.

The rearrangement uses TRBV6-1 and TRBJ2-1; 10 bases map to TRBD2. This CDR3 spans 19 amino acids. Germline assignment: CDR1 MNHNS and CDR2 SASEGT. Trimming removed 3 bases from V and 6 bases from J; junction bases left unmatched: 17. CDR3 nucleotide sequence: TGTGCCAGCAGTGAGTGGGTAGCGGGAGGAACGGGGAACCGCAATGAGCAGTTCTTC. This translates into CASSEWVAGGTGNRNEQFF.

The rearrangement joins TRBV5-1 to TRBJ2-1; 10 bases agree with TRBD2. Germline CDR1 and CDR2: SGHRS and YFSETQ. V gave up 4 bases and J gave up 3 bases; unmatched junction bases: 13. The CDR3 is 18 amino acids. The CDR3 bases are TGCGCCAGCAGCCTCGGACTAGCGGCCAGCCGTATCTACAATGAGCAGTTCTTC. Translating it yields CASSLGLAASRIYNEQFF.

The chain links TRBV11-1 to TRBJ2-7; D gene unclear. This CDR3 is 13 amino acids long. V was clipped by 0 bases and J by 2 bases, with 5 bases between them. Germline-derived CDR1 and CDR2 are SGHAT and FQDESV (reference sequence). CDR3 in amino acids: CASSLARAYEQYF. CDR3 in DNA: TGTGCCAGCAGCTTAGCACGAGCCTACGAGCAGTACTTC.

The genes are TRBV4-1 and TRBJ2-3; D might be TRBD2 (5 bases). CDR1 and CDR2 from the germline V gene are MGHRA and YSYEKL. CDR3 length: 16 residues. V lost 2 bases, J lost 2 bases, and 14 bases lay in between. The CDR3 region is CASSQIQRRNTDTQYF. The CDR3 nucleotides are TGCGCCAGCAGCCAAATTCAGCGGAGGAACACAGATACGCAGTATTTT.

This clone appeared once. The same CDR3 arises from other DNA sequences in this sample as well. The rearrangement joins TRBV6-1 to TRBJ2-7, with D maybe TRBD1 (5 bases). The germline CDR1 and CDR2 sequences are MNHNS and SASEGT. The CDR3 sequence is 14 residues long. V lost 1 base, J lost 5 bases, and 12 bases lay in between. This chain's CDR3 is CASSEGWTSHEQYF. CDR3 sequence (DNA): TGTGCCAGCAGTGAAGGGTGGACATCCCACGAGCAGTACTTC.

This chain connects TRBV2 to TRBJ1-1, with D hard to call. This CDR3 is 13 amino acids long. V lost 2 bases and J lost 6, with 10 bases in between. CDR1 and CDR2 from the germline V gene are SNHLY and FYNNEI. CDR3 region: CASSEREGAEAFF. Here the CDR3 DNA reads TGTGCCAGCAGTGAAAGGGAGGGTGCTGAAGCTTTCTTT. The full variable domain, with the rest looked up from reference TRBV2 and TRBJ1-1, is EPEVTQTPSHQVTQMGQEVILRCVPISNHLYFYWYRQILGQKVEFLVSFYNNEISEKSEIFDDQFSVERPDGSNFTLKIRSTKLEDSAMYFCASSEREGAEAFFGQGTRLTVV.

The CDR3 protein is CASSLATGSGYNEQFF. The CDR3 DNA follows: TGTGCCAGCAGCTTAGCAACGGGATCGGGCTACAATGAGCAGTTCTTC. The rearrangement joins TRBV11-2 to TRBJ2-1, with D possibly TRBD2 on 5 matching bases. This CDR3 has 16 residues. Per germline, CDR1 SGHAT and CDR2 FQNNGV. V was clipped by 1 base and J by 3 bases, with 13 bases between them.